The 16 T cell receptor beta chains in this list originate from one sample, sequenced in a study of blood T cell repertoires in COVID-19 (dated by TCRdb to between 2020 and 2021). The method behind the library was the immunoSEQ multiplex PCR assay. Here the immuneACCESS table is served through TCRdb, limited to in-frame sequences with V and J called. Missing clones are a known gap in these copies; in checked studies unresolved V genes cover under half, and the rest lacks a known reason. A total of approximately 230,000 clones appear in this sample, over 80% of them only once. Clones ranked in the top ten supply approximately 2% of the sample. Sequencing input: PBMCs or T cells enriched from blood (not recorded which). Every receptor here comes from a woman under 30 who had recovered from COVID-19.

This chain connects TRBV29-1 to TRBJ2-1; TRBD1 agrees at 8 bases. The CDR3 is 15 amino acids. Trimming took 5 bases from V and 7 from J; bases not matched to a gene: 13. The germline CDR1 and CDR2 sequences are SQVTM and ANQGSEA. The CDR3 spells CSVPSVQGAQNEQFF. In DNA, the CDR3 is TGCAGCGTTCCCTCCGTTCAGGGGGCCCAGAATGAGCAGTTCTTC.

The chain's CDR3 is CASSPLSRVNTEAFF. The CDR3 bases are TGTGCCAGCAGCCCATTGTCGAGGGTAAACACTGAAGCTTTCTTT. The J gene is TRBJ1-1, the V gene TRBV3-1 (or the pseudogene TRBV3-2); D remains ambiguous. Germline V CDR1 and CDR2: LGHDT, YNNKEL (reference sequence). The ends were cut back, 4 bases at V and 2 bases at J, with 14 bases in the middle. This CDR3 contains 15 residues.

V usage is TRBV10-3 and J usage is TRBJ2-5; 9 bases map to TRBD2. Germline loops: CDR1 ENHRY, CDR2 SYGVKD. Trimming at V came to 2 bases and at J to 4 bases, leaving 5 bases not matched to a gene. The CDR3 has 15 amino acids. The CDR3 bases are TGTGCCATCAGTGAGCCGGCGGGGGGGCCAGAGACCCAGTACTTC. It is translated as CAISEPAGGPETQYF.

The V gene is TRBV7-9, the J gene TRBJ1-1, with D perhaps matching TRBD1 (5 bases). Trimming stripped 7 bases from V and 4 bases from J, with 16 bases between. CDR3 size: 14 residues. Looked up from germline, CDR1 is SEHNR and CDR2 is FQNEAQ (reference sequence). The CDR3 protein is CASKGPGGITEAFF. As DNA, the CDR3 is TGTGCCAGCAAAGGGCCCGGGGGGATCACTGAAGCTTTCTTT. Full variable domain (remainder filled in from reference TRBV7-9 and TRBJ1-1): DTGVSQNPRHKITKRGQNVTFRCDPISEHNRLYWYRQTLGQGPEFLTYFQNEAQLEKSRLLSDRFSAERPKGSFSTLEIQRTEQGDSAMYLCASKGPGGITEAFFGQGTRLTVV.

The chain joins TRBV28 to TRBJ2-3; 9 bases match TRBD2. From germline, CDR1 is MDHEN and CDR2 SYDVKM. The CDR3 is 16 residues long. J was trimmed by 4 bases and V by 3 bases; bases with no gene match: 8. CDR3 sequence: CASSFLRGGGADTQYF. CDR3 sequence (DNA): TGTGCCAGCAGTTTTCTGCGGGGGGGCGGGGCAGATACGCAGTATTTT.

The J gene is TRBJ1-2, the V gene TRBV11-1; D is perhaps TRBD1 (5 bases). There are 15 residues in the CDR3. Deletions cut 2 bases from V and 2 bases from J, with 12 bases between. Germline V gene sequence: CDR1 SGHAT, CDR2 FQDESV (reference sequence). Written as DNA, the CDR3 is TGTGCCAGCAGCTTATCAGGGAACGCGAACTATGGCTACACCTTC. It encodes CASSLSGNANYGYTF. The entire variable domain, with the rest obtained from reference TRBV11-1 and TRBJ1-2, is as follows: EAEVAQSPRYKITEKSQAVAFWCDPISGHATLYWYRQILGQGPELLVQFQDESVVDDSQLPKDRFSAERLKGVDSTLKIQPAELGDSAMYLCASSLSGNANYGYTFGSGTRLTVV.

The chain uses TRBV2 and TRBJ1-1, with unresolved D. Looked up from germline, CDR1 is SNHLY and CDR2 is FYNNEI. The CDR3 spans 15 residues. V lost 1 base to trimming and J lost 5 bases, with 14 bases between them. The CDR3 spells CASSEEAAPGTEAFF. The CDR3 DNA follows: TGTGCCAGCAGTGAAGAGGCAGCGCCGGGGACTGAAGCTTTCTTT.

The chain uses TRBV19 and TRBJ2-7, with TRBD2 matching over 16 bases. V dropped 5 bases and J dropped 6; count of bases not matched to a gene: 7. CDR1 is LNHDA and CDR2 is SQIVND in the germline V gene (reference sequence). The CDR3 contains 16 residues. CDR3 nucleotide sequence: TGTGCCAGTAGTCTAGGGACTAGCGGGGGGGCTGGCGAGCAGTACTTC. Its protein is CASSLGTSGGAGEQYF.

The gene calls are TRBV14 and TRBJ1-3; D unclear. This CDR3 has 15 amino acids. CDR1 and CDR2 from the germline V gene are SGHDN and FVKESK. V lost 1 base, J lost 0 bases, and 7 bases lay in between. The CDR3 DNA sequence: TGTGCCAGCAGCCAAGCGGGAAGCTCTGGAAACACCATATATTTT. It codes for CASSQAGSSGNTIYF.

CDR3 in amino acids: CASFPLHPRGQGPYEQYF. Here the CDR3 DNA reads TGTGCCAGCTTCCCCCTTCACCCTAGGGGACAGGGGCCCTACGAGCAGTACTTC. V gene TRBV28 combines with J gene TRBJ2-7; 10 positions agree with TRBD1. Germline CDR1 is MDHEN and CDR2 is SYDVKM. With V trimmed by 8 bases and J by 2 bases, 18 bases remained unmatched. There are 18 residues in the CDR3.

The rearrangement uses TRBV7-8 and TRBJ1-2, with TRBD1 matching 8 bases. Trimming cost V 5 bases and J 7 bases; bases outside gene matches: 3. The germline CDR1 and CDR2 sequences are SGHVS and FQNEAQ. This CDR3 spans 12 amino acids. CDR3 residues: CASSQGASGYTF. The CDR3 DNA follows: TGTGCCAGCAGCCAGGGGGCGAGTGGCTACACCTTC.

This sequence joins TRBV10-3 and TRBJ2-5; TRBD2 agrees at 11 bases. The junction had 14 bases not matched to a gene; V was cut back by 4 bases and J by 4 bases. CDR1 and CDR2 (germline): ENHRY, SYGVKD. The CDR3 consists of 18 residues. The CDR3 reads CAISGQPGLAERGETQYF. CDR3 DNA: TGTGCCATCAGTGGACAACCGGGACTAGCGGAAAGGGGAGAGACCCAGTACTTC.

J is TRBJ1-1 and V is TRBV7-9; D is possibly TRBD1 (5 bases). CDR1 and CDR2 (germline): SEHNR, FQNEAQ (reference sequence). V was cut by 3 bases and J by 5 bases, with 10 bases left in between. The CDR3 spans 13 residues. CDR3 bases: TGTGCCAGCAGCTTCAGCAGGGAAACTGAAGCTTTCTTT. This gives the protein CASSFSRETEAFF.

The gene calls are TRBV2 and TRBJ2-1; TRBD2 agrees at 7 bases. The length of the CDR3 is 13 residues. The ends lost 9 bases at V and 10 bases at J; junction bases unmatched: 12. Germline values: CDR1 SNHLY, CDR2 FYNNEI. The CDR3 protein is CARGDPDSGEQFF. The DNA of the CDR3 is TGTGCCAGGGGGGACCCCGATAGCGGGGAGCAGTTCTTC.

CDR3: CASRAGPSGPYEQYF. DNA for the CDR3: TGTGCCAGCAGGGCAGGGCCGTCTGGCCCCTACGAGCAGTACTTC. The rearrangement joins TRBV9 to TRBJ2-7; perhaps TRBD1 as D (5 bases). The length of the CDR3 is 15 residues. Trimming stripped 5 bases from V and 2 bases from J, with 17 bases between. Germline CDR1 is SGDLS and CDR2 is YYNGEE.

The J gene is TRBJ1-3, the V gene TRBV2; D might be TRBD1 (6 bases). The germline CDR1 and CDR2 sequences are SNHLY and FYNNEI. The CDR3 sequence is 15 residues long. V was trimmed by 5 bases and J by 0 bases, leaving 11 bases between them. The CDR3 DNA follows: TGTGCCAGCAGTATTACAGGGAGCTCTGGAAACACCATATATTTT. This gives the protein CASSITGSSGNTIYF.